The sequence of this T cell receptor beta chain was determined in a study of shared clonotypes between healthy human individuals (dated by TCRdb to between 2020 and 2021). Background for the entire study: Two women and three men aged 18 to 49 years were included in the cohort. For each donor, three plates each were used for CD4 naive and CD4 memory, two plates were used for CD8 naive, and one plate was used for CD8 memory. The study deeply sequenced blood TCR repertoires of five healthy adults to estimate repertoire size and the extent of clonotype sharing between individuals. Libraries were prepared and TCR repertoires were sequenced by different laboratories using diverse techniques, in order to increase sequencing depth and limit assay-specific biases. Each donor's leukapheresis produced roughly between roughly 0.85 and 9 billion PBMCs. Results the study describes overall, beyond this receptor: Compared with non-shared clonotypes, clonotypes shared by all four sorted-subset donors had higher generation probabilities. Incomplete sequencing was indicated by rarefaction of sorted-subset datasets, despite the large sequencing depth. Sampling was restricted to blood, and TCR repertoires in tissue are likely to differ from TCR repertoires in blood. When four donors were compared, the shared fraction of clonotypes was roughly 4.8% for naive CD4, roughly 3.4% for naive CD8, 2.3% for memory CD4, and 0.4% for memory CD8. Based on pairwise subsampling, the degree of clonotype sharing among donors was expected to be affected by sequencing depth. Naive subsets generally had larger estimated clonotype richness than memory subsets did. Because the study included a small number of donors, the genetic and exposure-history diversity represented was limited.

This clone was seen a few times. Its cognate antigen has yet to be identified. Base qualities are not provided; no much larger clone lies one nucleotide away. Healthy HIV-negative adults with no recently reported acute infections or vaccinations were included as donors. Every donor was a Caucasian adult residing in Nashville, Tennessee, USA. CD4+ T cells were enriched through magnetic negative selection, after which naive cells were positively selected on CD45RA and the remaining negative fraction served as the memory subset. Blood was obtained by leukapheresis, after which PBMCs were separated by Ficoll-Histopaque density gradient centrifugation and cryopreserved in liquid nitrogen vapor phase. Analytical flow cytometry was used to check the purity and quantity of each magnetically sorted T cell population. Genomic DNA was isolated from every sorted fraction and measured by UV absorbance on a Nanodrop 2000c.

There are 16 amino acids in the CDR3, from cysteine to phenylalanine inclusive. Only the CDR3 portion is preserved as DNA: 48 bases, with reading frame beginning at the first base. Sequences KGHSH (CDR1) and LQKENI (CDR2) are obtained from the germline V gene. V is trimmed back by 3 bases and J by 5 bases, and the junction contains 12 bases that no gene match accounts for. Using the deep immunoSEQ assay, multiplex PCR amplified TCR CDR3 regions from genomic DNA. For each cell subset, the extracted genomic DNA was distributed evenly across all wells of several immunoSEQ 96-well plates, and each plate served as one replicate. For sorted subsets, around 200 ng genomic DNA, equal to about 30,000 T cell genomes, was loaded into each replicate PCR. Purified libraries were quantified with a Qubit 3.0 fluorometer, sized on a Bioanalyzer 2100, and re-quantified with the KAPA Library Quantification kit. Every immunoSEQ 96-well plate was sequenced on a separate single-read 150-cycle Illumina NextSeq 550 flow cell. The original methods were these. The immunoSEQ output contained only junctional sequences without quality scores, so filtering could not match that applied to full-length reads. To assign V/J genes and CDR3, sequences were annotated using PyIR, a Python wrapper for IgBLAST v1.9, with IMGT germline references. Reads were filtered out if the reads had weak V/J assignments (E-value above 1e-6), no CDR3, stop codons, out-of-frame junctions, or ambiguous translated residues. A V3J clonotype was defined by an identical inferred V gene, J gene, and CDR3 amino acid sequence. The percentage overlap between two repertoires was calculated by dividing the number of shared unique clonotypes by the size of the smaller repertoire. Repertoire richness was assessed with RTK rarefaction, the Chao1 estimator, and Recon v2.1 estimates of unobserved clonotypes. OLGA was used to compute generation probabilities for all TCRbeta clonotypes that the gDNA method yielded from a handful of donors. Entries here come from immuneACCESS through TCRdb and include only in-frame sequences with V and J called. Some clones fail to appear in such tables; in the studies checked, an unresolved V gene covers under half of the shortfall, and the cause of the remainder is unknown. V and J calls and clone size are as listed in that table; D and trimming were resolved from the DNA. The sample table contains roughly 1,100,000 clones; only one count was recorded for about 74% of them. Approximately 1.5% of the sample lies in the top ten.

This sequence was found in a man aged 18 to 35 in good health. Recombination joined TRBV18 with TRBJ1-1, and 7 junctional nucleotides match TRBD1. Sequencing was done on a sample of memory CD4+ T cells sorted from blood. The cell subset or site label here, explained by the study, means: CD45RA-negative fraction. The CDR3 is CASSPNPAGGRTEAFF. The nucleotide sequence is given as TGTGCCAGCTCACCCAACCCCGCAGGGGGTAGGACTGAAGCTTTCTTT.